Below are 30 T cell receptor beta chains sequenced from a single sample in a study of cytomegalovirus exposure and HLA in healthy donors. The PCR contained 60 Vbeta and 13 Jbeta primers. Libraries were prepared by immunoSEQ multiplex PCR; TCRdb keeps only in-frame clonotypes and omits some of them. The sample is made up of about 140,000 clones, and the top ten hold approximately 2% of it. Sample: PBMCs. Receptors were obtained from a woman aged 18-29 years in good health and CMV-seronegative.

The chain employs TRBV9 and TRBJ2-1, with 10 bases aligning to TRBD2. Trimming cost V 4 bases and J 8 bases; bases outside gene matches: 6. Per germline, CDR1 SGDLS and CDR2 YYNGEE. The CDR3 is 14 residues long. This CDR3 is CASSPRLAGYEQFF. CDR3 sequence (DNA): TGTGCCAGCAGCCCACGACTAGCGGGCTATGAGCAGTTCTTC. Together with reference TRBV9 and TRBJ2-1, the CDR3 gives the full variable domain: DSGVTQTPKHLITATGQRVTLRCSPRSGDLSVYWYQQSLDQGLQFLIQYYNGEERAKGNILERFSAQQFPDLHSELNLSSLELGDSALYFCASSPRLAGYEQFFGPGTRLTVL.

V is TRBV14 and J is TRBJ2-5; D is ambiguous. CDR1 and CDR2 (germline): SGHDN, FVKESK. The ends were cut back, 4 bases at V and 5 bases at J, with 11 bases in the middle. The length of the CDR3 is 13 residues. The CDR3 region has the DNA TGTGCCAGCAGCCTATTAAGTGGCGAGACCCAGTACTTC. Protein: CASSLLSGETQYF.

The CDR3 loop is CASSNRGISGNTIYF. Written as DNA, the CDR3 is TGTGCCAGCAGCAACAGGGGGATCTCTGGAAACACCATATATTTT. The J gene is TRBJ1-3, the V gene TRBV6-6; TRBD1 agrees at 8 bases. This CDR3 is built from 15 residues. Germline values: CDR1 MNHNY, CDR2 SVGAGI (reference sequence). The trim removed 6 bases at V and 0 bases at J, leaving 4 bases unmatched.

This chain links TRBV10-2 with TRBJ2-5; 12 positions agree with TRBD2. The J segment lost 0 bases and the V segment lost 6 bases, leaving 14 bases of the junction unmatched. This CDR3 is 19 amino acids long. Germline CDR1 reads WSHSY; CDR2 reads SAAADI. CDR3 bases: TGCGCCAGCAGGCCCCTATCCTCTAGCGGGAGGGCTGACCAAGAGACCCAGTACTTC. Translated, it gives CASRPLSSSGRADQETQYF.

J is TRBJ2-7 and V is TRBV5-1; 8 bases fit TRBD2. Germline values: CDR1 SGHRS, CDR2 YFSETQ. The CDR3 is 14 residues long. V lost 1 base to trimming and J lost 3 bases; unmatched junction nucleotides: 3. For the CDR3, the DNA is TGCGCCAGCAGCTTGATAGCGGGAAGCTACGAGCAGTACTTC. Translation gives CASSLIAGSYEQYF.

J is TRBJ2-7 and V is TRBV18, with 10 bases fitting TRBD1. CDR1 and CDR2 (germline): KGHSH, LQKENI. The CDR3 is made up of 15 amino acids. The V gene end was trimmed by 3 bases and the J gene end by 3 bases; junction bases not matched to a gene: 5. The CDR3 sequence is CASSPAGTGDYEQYV. For the CDR3, the DNA is TGTGCCAGCTCACCGGCTGGGACAGGGGACTACGAGCAGTACGTC.

The rearrangement uses TRBV28 and TRBJ2-7; possibly TRBD2 for D (6 bases). Between the trimmed V and J ends, which lost 3 bases and 6 bases, there was a span of 9 bases. The CDR3 covers 12 residues. CDR1 is MDHEN and CDR2 is SYDVKM in the germline V gene. The CDR3 nucleotides are TGTGCCAGCAGTTTTCCCGGGGGCGAGCAGTACTTC. Its protein is CASSFPGGEQYF.

The chain joins TRBV4-2 to TRBJ2-1, with 9 nucleotides matching TRBD2. Germline V gene data show CDR1 as LGHNA and CDR2 as YNFKEQ. J was trimmed by 6 bases and V by 5 bases; bases with no gene match: 11. This CDR3 has 16 amino acids. The CDR3 bases are TGTGCCAGCAGCTTAACCTTTAGCGGGAGCAGCAATGAGCAGTTCTTC. This encodes CASSLTFSGSSNEQFF.

In DNA, the CDR3 is TGCAGCGTTTATGGACTAGCGGGACACAATGAGCAGTTCTTC. This encodes CSVYGLAGHNEQFF. The chain combines TRBV29-1 with TRBJ2-1; 12 bases are a match to TRBD2. CDR1 SQVTM and CDR2 ANQGSEA come from the germline V gene. J gave up 5 bases and V 5 bases, and 4 bases lay outside the gene matches. This CDR3 spans 14 amino acids.

The chain is built from TRBV6-6 and TRBJ1-3; D is undetermined. Germline V lookup: CDR1 MNHNY, CDR2 SVGAGI (reference sequence). The CDR3 length is 15 residues. Trimming stripped 2 bases from V and 0 bases from J, with 8 bases between. As DNA, the CDR3 is TGTGCCAGCAGTTACGAGGGTTACTCTGGAAACACCATATATTTT. It encodes CASSYEGYSGNTIYF.

This sequence joins TRBV9 and TRBJ1-3; no clear D gene. Germline values: CDR1 SGDLS, CDR2 YYNGEE. The V and J ends lost 4 bases and 1 base respectively, with 15 bases between them. The CDR3 spans 16 residues. CDR3 region: CASSQLSSRSGNTIYF. CDR3 DNA sequence: TGTGCCAGCAGCCAACTCTCCTCAAGATCTGGAAACACCATATATTTT.

V and J are TRBV11-1 and TRBJ2-3, with D tentatively TRBD2 (5 bases). Germline V gene sequence: CDR1 SGHAT, CDR2 FQDESV (reference sequence). The CDR3 covers 17 residues. The V end lost 3 bases, the J end lost 0 bases, and 16 bases lay between the germline ends. The CDR3 DNA reads TGTGCCAGCAGCTTCGGCTCACTAGGCGGAAGCACAGATACGCAGTATTTT. Translated: CASSFGSLGGSTDTQYF.

The chain combines TRBV5-1 with TRBJ2-7, with 9 nucleotides matching TRBD2. V shed 4 bases, J shed 7 bases, and the junction held 15 bases outside the gene matches. The CDR3 covers 16 residues. The germline CDR1 and CDR2 sequences are SGHRS and YFSETQ. DNA of the CDR3: TGCGCCAGCAGCGAGTTACTAGCGGGCGGTTCTCGGGAGCAGTACTTC. Translating gives CASSELLAGGSREQYF.

V gene TRBV6-1 combines with J gene TRBJ1-1, with D unresolved. V lost 3 bases to trimming and J lost 1 base, with 3 bases between them. Per the germline V gene, CDR1 is MNHNS and CDR2 is SASEGT. CDR3 length: 12 residues. The CDR3 is CASSERNTEAFF. The CDR3 DNA sequence: TGTGCCAGCAGTGAGCGGAACACTGAAGCTTTCTTT.

V usage is TRBV27 and J usage is TRBJ1-2; D might be TRBD1 (6 bases). The germline CDR1 and CDR2 sequences are MNHEY and SMNVEV (reference sequence). Trimming left V 3 bases short and J 4 bases short, with 12 bases between. The CDR3 loop spans 14 amino acids. The CDR3 loop is CASSLSGAVYGYTF. In nucleotides, the CDR3 is TGTGCCAGCAGTTTGTCAGGGGCTGTCTATGGCTACACCTTC.

The chain employs TRBV7-2 and TRBJ1-5; tentatively, D is TRBD1 (5 bases). The CDR3 runs 15 residues. Germline lookup yields CDR1 SGHTA and CDR2 FQGNSA. V lost 2 bases to trimming and J lost 7 bases, with 15 bases between them. This chain's CDR3 is CASSLWAGLGQPQHF. In DNA form, the CDR3 reads TGTGCCAGCAGCTTATGGGCGGGGCTGGGACAGCCCCAGCATTTT.

The rearrangement joins TRBV9 to TRBJ2-1, with D tentatively TRBD2 (6 bases). There are 14 residues in the CDR3. V dropped 2 bases and J dropped 4 bases, with 10 bases sitting between them. CDR1 is SGDLS, CDR2 YYNGEE, per germline. This CDR3 is CASSVGSGYNEQFF. The DNA for the CDR3 is TGTGCCAGCAGCGTGGGTAGCGGATACAATGAGCAGTTCTTC.

The chain is built from TRBV7-4 and TRBJ2-7; TRBD2 agrees at 8 bases. The CDR3 consists of 14 residues. Germline-derived CDR1 and CDR2 are SGHVT and SQSDAQ. Unmatched junction bases numbered 7, after V lost 3 bases and J lost 6 bases. The CDR3 reads CASSFGLAPSEQYV. The CDR3 region has the DNA TGTGCCAGCAGCTTCGGACTAGCCCCTTCCGAGCAGTACGTC.

Notes on this clone: The same CDR3 arises from other DNA sequences in this sample as well. The V and J genes are TRBV7-7 and TRBJ2-1, with a possible D match to TRBD1 (6 bases). Germline V gives CDR1 SSHAT, CDR2 FNYEAQ (reference sequence). V dropped 4 bases and J dropped 4 bases, with 17 bases sitting between them. This CDR3 is 16 amino acids long. CDR3 residues: CASSSLSGGTYNEQFF. The CDR3 DNA is TGTGCCAGCAGCTCTCTCTCTGGGGGCACTTACAATGAGCAGTTCTTC.

The chain uses TRBV10-3 and TRBJ2-2; D unclear. Germline CDR1 and CDR2: ENHRY and SYGVKD. The CDR3 is 13 residues long. Trimming stripped 3 bases from V and 0 bases from J, with 2 bases between. The chain's CDR3 is CAISDANTGELFF. The CDR3 nucleotides read TGTGCCATCAGTGACGCGAACACCGGGGAGCTGTTTTTT.

The V call is TRBV7-2, the J call TRBJ2-4; a weak D match, TRBD2 (6 bases). CDR3 length: 17 residues. The V and J ends lost 4 bases and 7 bases respectively, with 23 bases between them. The germline gives CDR1 SGHTA, CDR2 FQGNSA. CDR3 DNA sequence: TGTGCCAGCAGCTCCGGCGGGCTAGCGCCAAGAAAGAACATTCAGTACTTC. Encoded protein: CASSSGGLAPRKNIQYF.

The V gene is TRBV19, the J gene TRBJ2-2; D may be TRBD2 (6 bases). CDR1 and CDR2 (germline): LNHDA, SQIVND (reference sequence). Trimming pared 3 bases from V and 6 bases from J, leaving 14 bases between. The CDR3 totals 15 residues. For the CDR3, the DNA is TGTGCCAGTAGTATCAACGCGGGATTGTCCGGGGAGCTGTTTTTT. This codes for CASSINAGLSGELFF.

This sequence joins TRBV4-1 and TRBJ1-1; D not resolved. The V gene lost 2 bases and the J gene lost 7 bases, with 14 bases spanning the gap. The length of the CDR3 is 14 residues. Germline V gives CDR1 MGHRA, CDR2 YSYEKL. CDR3 sequence reads: CASSQSRLAGEAFF. DNA of the CDR3: TGCGCCAGCAGCCAATCTAGACTGGCCGGTGAAGCTTTCTTT.

J is TRBJ1-4 and V is TRBV29-1, with a possible D match to TRBD1 (5 bases). The CDR3 has 13 amino acids. Trimming removed 4 bases from V and 8 bases from J, with 14 bases in between. Germline V gives CDR1 SQVTM, CDR2 ANQGSEA. The CDR3 nucleotides read TGCAGCGTTGGTAGGCAGGGAGGAGAAAAACTGTTTTTT. Translated, it gives CSVGRQGGEKLFF.

The chain's CDR3 is CASSSGLAEPYEQYV. The CDR3 coding sequence is TGTGCCAGCAGCTCGGGACTAGCGGAGCCCTACGAGCAGTACGTC. The chain combines TRBV13 with TRBJ2-7; TRBD2 matches 11 bases. The V and J ends lost 4 bases and 2 bases, in that order; junction bases with no gene match: 4. Germline V gives CDR1 PRHDT, CDR2 FYEKMQ (reference sequence). CDR3 length equals 15 residues.

The chain joins TRBV7-2 to TRBJ2-3; no definite D call. Looked up from germline, CDR1 is SGHTA and CDR2 is FQGNSA. With 1 base removed from V and 1 base from J, the gap between germline ends came to 6 bases. This CDR3 has 14 residues. As DNA, the CDR3 is TGTGCCAGCAGCTTAGAAGGAGGCACAGATACGCAGTATTTT. It specifies CASSLEGGTDTQYF.

The chain is built from TRBV6-6 and TRBJ2-1; the D gene is possibly TRBD2 (6 bases). Germline lookup yields CDR1 MNHNY and CDR2 SVGAGI (reference sequence). Trimming stripped 0 bases from V and 12 bases from J, with 15 bases between. This CDR3 is 14 amino acids long. The CDR3 sequence is CASSYSNRDSSQFF. The CDR3, as DNA: TGTGCCAGCAGTTACTCGAATCGGGACTCGTCGCAGTTCTTC.

The CDR3 reads CASSRGQGGNQPQHF. The CDR3 DNA reads TGTGCCAGCAGCCGAGGACAGGGCGGCAATCAGCCCCAGCATTTT. This chain connects TRBV7-9 to TRBJ1-5; 8 bases are shared with TRBD1. The CDR3 spans 15 residues. Germline-derived CDR1 and CDR2 are SEHNR and FQNEAQ (reference sequence). The junction had 5 bases not matched to a gene; V was cut back by 5 bases and J by 2 bases.

The rearrangement joins TRBV21-1 to TRBJ2-2; the D call of TRBD1 is as the table states it, not checked on the DNA. TRBV21-1 is shown as a pseudogene. This CDR3 contains 15 residues. The CDR3 loop reads CAGDRGLVYTGELFF. DNA for the CDR3: TGTGCCGGTGACAGGGGATTGGTATACACCGGGGAGCTGTTTTTT.

The chain combines TRBV7-6 with TRBJ2-1; the match to TRBD2 covers 10 bases. Germline CDR1 SGHVS, CDR2 FNYEAQ. CDR3 size: 17 residues. Trimming cost V 3 bases and J 4 bases; bases outside gene matches: 9. The CDR3 sequence is CASSLTPASGGYNEQFF. The CDR3 nucleotides read TGTGCCAGCAGCTTGACCCCAGCTAGCGGGGGATACAATGAGCAGTTCTTC.